This T cell receptor (beta chain) was obtained from a study of T cell clones after liver transplantation. Study in general: Immunosuppression withdrawal was tried within 2 years after liver transplantation in this trial. Pre-transplant mixed lymphocyte reactions yielded third-party-reactive TCRbeta sequences as comparators for graft-donor-reactive sequences.

The V gene's germline CDR1 is MNHEY and CDR2 SVGAGI. The V gene end was trimmed by 4 bases and the J gene end by 4 bases; junction bases not matched to a gene: 10. The CDR3 is 15 residues long. This clone has more than one count but fewer than ten. Antigen specificity is unknown. Distinct nucleotide sequences in the sample also encode this CDR3. Regarding the study as a whole: In most of the 8 subjects, circulating graft-donor-reactive CD4 TCRbeta sequences fell significantly after transplant.

Only in-frame clones appear in the TCRdb table, and some are missing; sequencing was by immunoSEQ multiplex PCR. The sample consists of 4,500 to 6,000 clones, under 50% of them appearing once. Alloreactive TCRbeta sequences came from sequencing proliferating CFSE-low cells in the MLR. Pre-transplant recipient cells met graft donor PBMCs, splenocytes, lymph-node cells, or third-party PBMCs. The V gene is TRBV6-5, the J gene TRBJ2-7; 7 bases fit TRBD1. Sequencing used CD4+ T cells from cultured PBMCs. This receptor was obtained from a human patient who received a liver transplant. Some T cells may originate from the graft donor. CDR3 coding DNA: TGTGCCAGCAGTTCTCTGACGGGGACAGCTTACGAGCAGTACTTC. Protein sequence: CASSSLTGTAYEQYF.